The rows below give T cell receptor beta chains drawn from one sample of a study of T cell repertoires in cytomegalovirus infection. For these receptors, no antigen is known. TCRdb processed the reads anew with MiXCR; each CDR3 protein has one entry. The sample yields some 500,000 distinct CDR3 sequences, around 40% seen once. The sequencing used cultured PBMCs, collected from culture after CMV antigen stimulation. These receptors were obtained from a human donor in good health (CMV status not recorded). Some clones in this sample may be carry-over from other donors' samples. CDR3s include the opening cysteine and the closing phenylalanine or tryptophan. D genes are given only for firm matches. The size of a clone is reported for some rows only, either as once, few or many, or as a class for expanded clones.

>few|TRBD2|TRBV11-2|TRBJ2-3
TGTGCCAGCAGCGTGACTAGCGATTTAACAGATACGCAGTATTTT
CASSVTSDLTDTQYF
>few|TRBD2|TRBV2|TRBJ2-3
TGTGCCAGCAGCCAGGGACTAGCGGGATTGGATACGCAGTATTTT
CASSQGLAGLDTQYF
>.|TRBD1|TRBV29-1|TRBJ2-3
TGCAGCGTTGAAAGCCCTGACAGGGGGACAGATACGCAGTATTTT
CSVESPDRGTDTQYF
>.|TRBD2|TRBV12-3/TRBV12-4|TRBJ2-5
TGTGCCAGCAGTAAGTCTAGCGGGAGGATGGAGACCCAGTACTTC
CASSKSSGRMETQYF
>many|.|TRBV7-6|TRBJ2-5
TGTGCCAGCAGCCCGACCGGGGAGACCCAGTACTTC
CASSPTGETQYF
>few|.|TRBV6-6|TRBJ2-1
TGTGCCAGCAGTTACAACTTCGACAATGAGCAGTTCTTC
CASSYNFDNEQFF
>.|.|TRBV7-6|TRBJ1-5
TGTGCCAGTCGATCAGGGGATCAGCCCCAGCATTTT
CASRSGDQPQHF
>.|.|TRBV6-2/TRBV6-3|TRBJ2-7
TGTGCCAGCAGTTATAGGGACAACTACGAGCAGTACTTC
CASSYRDNYEQYF
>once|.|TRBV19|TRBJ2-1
TGTGCCAGTAGTATCAGACGGAACTCCTACAATGAGCAGTTCTTC
CASSIRRNSYNEQFF
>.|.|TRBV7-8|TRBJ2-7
TGTGCCACCGTGGGACCCGGGGCCCCGAGGGGGGTAAACCCCTACGAGCAGTACTTC
CATVGPGAPRGVNPYEQYF
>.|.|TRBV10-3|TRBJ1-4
TGTGCCATCCGAGCTGACAGTAATGAAAAACTGTTTTTT
CAIRADSNEKLFF
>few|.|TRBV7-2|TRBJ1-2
TGTGCCAGCAGCTCCGGACAGCCTAACTATGGCTACACCTTC
CASSSGQPNYGYTF
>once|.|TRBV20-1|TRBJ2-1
TGCAGTGCTAGAGACCTCGGAGGTGACGATGAGCAGTTCTTC
CSARDLGGDDEQFF
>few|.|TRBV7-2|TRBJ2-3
TGTGCCAGCAGCTTAGATCTGTGGGCGCCAGATACGCAGTATTTT
CASSLDLWAPDTQYF
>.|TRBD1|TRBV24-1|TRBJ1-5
TGTGCCACCAGTGACTCCCGACAGGGCGGGCAGCCCCAGCATTTT
CATSDSRQGGQPQHF
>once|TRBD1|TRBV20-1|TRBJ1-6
TGCAGTGCTAACAGGGGAAATTCACCCCTCCACTTT
CSANRGNSPLHF
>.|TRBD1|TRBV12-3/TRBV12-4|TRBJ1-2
TGTGCCAGCAGTTCAGGGGGCGGGAGGAGGCGCTACACCTTC
CASSSGGGRRRYTF